This TCR beta chain was observed in a study of identical twins. Points on this clonotype: Its antigen is not identified.

In TCRdb, the 5' RACE reads were re-called with MiXCR into one record per CDR3 protein. Here the sample spans fewer than 800,000 distinct CDR3 sequences, 7.1% being singletons. Germline-derived CDR1 and CDR2 are DFQATT and SNEGSKA (reference sequence). Trimming pared 3 bases from V and 0 bases from J, leaving 15 bases between. There are 15 residues in the CDR3. General observations from the study: Abundant beta clonotypes from cord blood bore fewer insertions; memory repertoires lacked this pattern.

Every donor was a healthy Caucasian. The data also belong to a second study, concerning yellow fever vaccine responses in identical twins.

V usage is TRBV20-1 and J usage is TRBJ2-7; D call uncertain. The receptor comes from a woman aged 18 to 35 in good health. The sample consisted of PBMCs. The DNA for the CDR3 is TGCAGTGCTAGGCCCCCAATGGGTAACTCCTACGAGCAGTACGTC. It specifies CSARPPMGNSYEQYV.